This note documents a single TCR beta chain sequence. This specimen comes from a study of T cell responses to AZD1222 COVID-19 vaccine. Clones were read by immunoSEQ multiplex PCR, and TCRdb kept only the in-frame ones, dropping some. This sample yields more than 70,000 clones, of which approximately 89% are seen a single time; about 30% belongs to the top ten. Germline loops: CDR1 SGHVS, CDR2 FQNEAQ. This CDR3 is 14 amino acids long. The ends were cut back, 0 bases at V and 3 bases at J, with 7 bases in the middle. V and J are TRBV7-8 and TRBJ2-3; D is unclear. The sequence came from an adult who received the AZD1222 COVID-19 vaccine. The sample consisted of peripheral blood, taken 28 days after the second AZD1222 dose. The CDR3 is CASSLARRTDTQYF. CDR3 DNA: TGTGCCAGCAGCTTAGCCCGGCGAACAGATACGCAGTATTTT.